Listed below are T cell receptor beta chains from one sample, sequenced in a study of cytomegalovirus exposure and HLA in healthy donors. Assay: immunoSEQ multiplex PCR; the TCRdb copy retains only in-frame clones and omits some. Of 150,000 to 200,000 clones in the sample, about 80% are singletons; the top ten hold 2.1%. The sample comprised PBMCs. These TCRs come from a woman aged 18-35 years in good health and CMV-seropositive. Each CDR3 is given with its conserved first and last residue. Fields, in order: clone size, V gene, D gene, J gene, CDR3 DNA, CDR3 protein. The D gene is left open where the match is weak. Rows may omit the clone size; those that give it use once, few, many or a size class.

>.|TRBV6-1|.|TRBJ2-5
TGTGCCAGCAGTCGGGTGGGAGAAGAGACCCAGTACTTC
CASSRVGEETQYF
>.|TRBV7-9|TRBD2|TRBJ2-5
TGTGCCAGCAGCTTAGTTCTAGCGGGTTCGCAGTACTTC
CASSLVLAGSQYF
>.|TRBV5-4|.|TRBJ1-1
TGTGCCAGCTCGCAGGGGAACACTGAAGCTTTCTTT
CASSQGNTEAFF
>.|TRBV15|TRBD1|TRBJ2-2
TGTGCCACCAGCAGAGCCCCGGGACAGGGCAACACCGGGGAGCTGTTTTTT
CATSRAPGQGNTGELFF
>few|TRBV4-1|.|TRBJ1-2
TGCGCCAGCAGCCACCAACTCACAGAAAACTATGGCTACACCTTC
CASSHQLTENYGYTF
>.|TRBV5-1|TRBD2|TRBJ2-2
TGCGCCAGCAGCTTGGATGGACTAGCGACCGGGGAGCTGTTTTTT
CASSLDGLATGELFF
>.|TRBV5-5|TRBD1|TRBJ1-5
TGTGCCAGCAGCCTGGGGGACAGTAGCAATCAGCCCCAGCATTTT
CASSLGDSSNQPQHF
>.|TRBV7-3|.|TRBJ1-3
TGTGCCAGCAGCGCCCAAGGAATGGGGGCAGTTGGAAACACCATATATTTT
CASSAQGMGAVGNTIYF
>.|TRBV5-6|.|TRBJ1-2
TGTGCCAGCAGCACAGCTAACTATGGCTACACCTTC
CASSTANYGYTF
>.|TRBV28|TRBD1|TRBJ1-6
TGTGCCAGCAGTTTCCCGGGACAGTATAATTCACCCCTCCACTTT
CASSFPGQYNSPLHF
>.|TRBV19|TRBD1|TRBJ1-2
TGTGCCAGTAGTGTCCTGACAGGGGGCACTTATGGCTACACCTTC
CASSVLTGGTYGYTF
>.|TRBV9|.|TRBJ2-3
TGTGCCAGCAGCGTAGCCGGGGGTCACAGCACAGATACGCAGTATTTT
CASSVAGGHSTDTQYF
>once|TRBV19|.|TRBJ1-5
TGTGCCAGTAGTACCGGGACTGGCAATCAGCCCCAGCATTTT
CASSTGTGNQPQHF
>.|TRBV6-5|.|TRBJ1-5
TGTGCCAGCAGAAAATTAGGGACTTCTCAGCCCCAGCATTTT
CASRKLGTSQPQHF
>.|TRBV4-3|.|TRBJ1-1
TGCGCCAGCAGCCAAGATCGCGGACTCGACACTGAAGCTTTCTTT
CASSQDRGLDTEAFF